Following are 16 T cell receptor beta chains from one sample sequenced in a study of T cells after yellow fever vaccination. TCRdb independently ran MiXCR on the 5' RACE reads; one entry per CDR3 protein. The sample lists around 250,000 distinct CDR3 sequences; about 5.2% were seen once. The material was CD4+ T cells sorted from PBMCs, obtained on the day of the yellow fever booster vaccination. These receptors all stem from a man aged 18 to 29 who received the YFV17D yellow fever vaccine.

The chain couples TRBV7-3 to TRBJ2-6; D gene unclear. The CDR3 runs to 14 residues. CDR1 and CDR2 (germline): SGHTA, FQGTGA. The ends were cut back, 4 bases at V and 0 bases at J, with 4 bases in the middle. In DNA, the CDR3 is TGTGCCAGCAGCTCCGGCTCTGGGGCCAACGTCCTGACTTTC. Protein: CASSSGSGANVLTF.

This clonotype came up a few times. This chain joins TRBV7-9 and TRBJ2-2; D call uncertain. Germline lookup yields CDR1 SEHNR and CDR2 FQNEAQ (reference sequence). The CDR3 spans 17 residues. V shed 7 bases and J shed 1 base, with 19 bases lying between them. CDR3 DNA sequence: TGTGCCAGCATCCTAGGTCACCGCGATAAGAACACCGGGGAGCTGTTTTTT. Its translation is CASILGHRDKNTGELFF.

The chain uses TRBV18 and TRBJ2-1; TRBD2 is a possible D gene (5 bases). With 0 bases removed from V and 3 bases from J, the gap between germline ends came to 12 bases. The germline V gene has CDR1 KGHSH and CDR2 LQKENI. CDR3 length: 16 amino acids. The CDR3 spells CASSPPPLGVYNEQFF. The CDR3 DNA is TGTGCCAGCTCACCACCGCCCCTCGGGGTCTACAATGAGCAGTTCTTC.

This clonotype was seen more than once but under ten times. V usage is TRBV3-1 and J usage is TRBJ2-1; a possible D gene is TRBD2 (6 bases). V was trimmed by 3 bases and J by 7 bases, leaving 13 bases between them. Germline V gene sequence: CDR1 LGHDT, CDR2 YNNKEL (reference sequence). This CDR3 has 14 amino acids. The CDR3 DNA reads as TGTGCCAGCAGCCACCGAGGAGGGTGGAATGAGCAGTTCTTC. Encoded protein: CASSHRGGWNEQFF.

On this clonotype itself: The conserved phenylalanine or tryptophan normally closing the CDR3 is absent here, so this likely arose from a read error. The chain uses TRBV30 and TRBJ2-7, with D perhaps TRBD1 or TRBD2 (5 bases each). Trimming took 1 base from V and 6 from J, leaving 13 bases between them. The CDR3 has 13 amino acids. The germline V gene has CDR1 GTSNPN and CDR2 SVGIG (reference sequence). Here the CDR3 DNA reads TGTGCCTGGAGTGGCCAGGGCGGAGGCGAGCAGTACATC. Encoded protein: CAWSGQGGGEQYI.

This rearrangement joins TRBV7-3 to TRBJ2-1, with 8 bases aligning to TRBD1. The germline gives CDR1 SGHTA, CDR2 FQGTGA. The CDR3 consists of 15 residues. J lost 7 bases, V lost 5 bases, and 10 bases had no gene match. CDR3 DNA sequence: TGTGCCAGCAGCCCCCGGACAGGGATATCAAATGAGCAGTTCTTC. This sequence encodes CASSPRTGISNEQFF.

In this sample, this clonotype turned up many times. The gene calls are TRBV4-3 and TRBJ2-1; D remains ambiguous. This CDR3 has 16 residues. Trimming took off 0 bases at V and 7 bases at J, with 16 bases between the two ends. Germline values: CDR1 LGHNA, CDR2 YSLEER. CDR3: CASSQDMGFPQNEQFF. In DNA, the CDR3 is TGCGCCAGCAGCCAAGATATGGGGTTCCCCCAGAATGAGCAGTTCTTC.

The chain employs TRBV5-1 and TRBJ1-2; D possibly corresponds to TRBD1 (5 bases). Germline V lookup: CDR1 SGHRS, CDR2 YFSETQ. The CDR3 has 13 amino acids. V lost 3 bases and J lost 1, with 7 bases in between. The CDR3 reads CASSWDYNYGYTF. The CDR3 coding sequence is TGCGCCAGCAGCTGGGACTATAACTATGGCTACACCTTC.

This clonotype was seen at least ten times. The chain links TRBV20-1 to TRBJ2-5; tentatively, D is TRBD1 (5 bases). The CDR3 has 13 amino acids. The V gene lost 5 bases and the J gene lost 4 bases, with 14 bases spanning the gap. The germline gives CDR1 DFQATT, CDR2 SNEGSKA (reference sequence). The CDR3 bases are TGCAGTGCTCCTGGGGCCTCTATAGAGACCCAGTACTTC. Translating it yields CSAPGASIETQYF.

The CDR3 region has the DNA TGTGCCAGCAGCGCGGGACAGGGGATTCAAGAGACCCAGTACTTC. Translation: CASSAGQGIQETQYF. The V call is TRBV5-4, the J call TRBJ2-5; 10 bases match TRBD1. CDR3 length equals 15 residues. Germline CDR1 and CDR2: SGHNT and YYREEE (reference sequence). Trimming cost V 4 bases and J 2 bases; bases outside gene matches: 5.

This clonotype was counted only a few times. J is TRBJ1-5 and V is TRBV6-2 or TRBV6-3; TRBD1 matches at 10 bases. The CDR3 is 15 residues long. Trimming cost V 6 bases and J 5 bases; bases outside gene matches: 7. Germline assignment: CDR1 MNHEY and CDR2 SVGEGT. The CDR3 sequence is CASSKTGTGDQPQHF. CDR3 coding DNA: TGTGCCAGCAGCAAAACCGGGACAGGGGATCAGCCCCAGCATTTT.

This clonotype occurred a few times. The V call is TRBV5-1, the J call TRBJ1-4; 8 bases align to TRBD1. Trimming removed 0 bases from V and 1 base from J; junction bases left unmatched: 2. This CDR3 region has 16 residues. Germline-derived CDR1 and CDR2 are SGHRS and YFSETQ. CDR3 DNA: TGCGCCAGCAGCTTGGCAGGGGGCCAAACTAATGAAAAACTGTTTTTT. It specifies CASSLAGGQTNEKLFF.

In its sample, this clonotype was seen a few times. The chain recombines TRBV29-1 with TRBJ1-2; tentative D call: TRBD1 (5 bases). The V end was cut by 5 bases, the J end by 8 bases, with 18 bases between. CDR3 length: 13 amino acids. Germline V gene data show CDR1 as SQVTM and CDR2 as ANQGSEA. CDR3 sequence: CSVSRQSGLGYTF. As DNA, the CDR3 is TGCAGCGTTTCTCGCCAGTCAGGGCTGGGCTACACCTTC.

The rearrangement links TRBV20-1 to TRBJ1-5; unclear D gene. CDR3 length: 13 residues. V gave up 6 bases and J gave up 1 base, with 10 bases separating them. Germline lookup yields CDR1 DFQATT and CDR2 SNEGSKA (reference sequence). CDR3 nucleotides: TGCAGTGCCTCCCTCGACAGCAATCAGCCCCAGCATTTT. It specifies CSASLDSNQPQHF.

This clonotype has more than one count but fewer than ten. Germline and junction disagree at one end, which may indicate a read error. Here the CDR3 DNA reads TGCGGTGCTAGAAGGGGGGGGCTGGATACGCAGTATTTT. It translates to CGARRGGLDTQYF. The rearrangement uses TRBV20-1 and TRBJ2-3; the D gene is possibly TRBD2 (7 bases). There are 13 residues in the CDR3. Germline V gene sequence: CDR1 DFQATT, CDR2 SNEGSKA (reference sequence).

This clonotype has ten or more counts. The chain is built from TRBV7-2 and TRBJ2-5, with unresolved D. This CDR3 region has 13 residues. V was pared by 3 bases and J by 3 bases, with 8 bases between. Per the germline V gene, CDR1 is SGHTA and CDR2 is FQGNSA. The CDR3 spells CASSLGLKETQYF. Written as DNA, the CDR3 is TGTGCCAGCAGCTTGGGCCTTAAAGAGACCCAGTACTTC.